The 3 T cell receptor beta chains presented below share a single source sample, sequenced in a study of blood T cell repertoires in COVID-19. Sequencing was performed with immunoSEQ multiplex PCR; in TCRdb, only in-frame clones are kept and a portion is missing. The data contain roughly 300,000 clones, roughly 90% of them seen just once; the ten biggest clones take up around a sixth. Sequenced material: PBMCs or T cells enriched from blood (not recorded which). The receptors shown here come from a woman between 25 and 40 years old who had recovered from COVID-19.

The rearrangement uses TRBV5-8 and TRBJ1-1; D ambiguous. V lost 3 bases and J lost 8, with 8 bases in between. CDR1 is SGHTS and CDR2 is YDEGEE in the germline V gene. The CDR3 spans 11 residues. The CDR3 is CASSYGGEAFF. As DNA, the CDR3 is TGTGCCAGCAGCTACGGAGGGGAAGCTTTCTTT.

The rearrangement joins TRBV3-1 (or the pseudogene TRBV3-2) to TRBJ1-6; D is possibly TRBD1 (6 bases). This CDR3 has 15 residues. CDR1 LGHDT and CDR2 YNNKEL come from the germline V gene (reference sequence). The ends were cut back, 2 bases at V and 9 bases at J, with 14 bases in the middle. Here the CDR3 reads CASSQFRGAGSPLHF. CDR3 bases: TGTGCCAGCAGCCAATTCAGGGGAGCCGGTTCACCCCTCCACTTT.

The chain uses TRBV28 and TRBJ1-5; a possible D gene is TRBD1 (6 bases). The CDR3 length is 13 residues. Germline CDR1 and CDR2: MDHEN and SYDVKM. Deletions cut 10 bases from V and 4 bases from J, with 14 bases between. In nucleotides, the CDR3 is TGTGCCACCGAGGGGGGGAATAATCAGCCCCAGCATTTT. This sequence encodes CATEGGNNQPQHF.